A selection of T cell receptor beta chains follows, all from one sample in a study of blood T cell repertoires in COVID-19. Generated by immunoSEQ multiplex PCR, the TCRdb table keeps only in-frame clones and is missing some. The data contain 65,000 to 85,000 clones, approximately 81% of them seen just once; the ten biggest clones take up about 18%. The sequenced sample was peripheral blood. All receptors come from a woman aged 55-75 years with acute or convalescent COVID-19. CDR3s include the opening cysteine and the closing phenylalanine or tryptophan. Each record gives: clone size, D gene, V gene, J gene, CDR3 protein, CDR3 DNA. The D gene is left open where the match is weak. Part of the rows lack a size; the others show once, few, many or a class for expanded clones.

size: .; D: .; V: TRBV28; J: TRBJ1-2; CDR3: CASSLRQYGYTF; DNA: TGTGCCAGCAGTTTGAGACAGTATGGCTACACCTTC
size: .; D: .; V: TRBV29-1; J: TRBJ1-3; CDR3: CSVEDSEVGNTIYF; DNA: TGCAGCGTTGAAGATAGTGAGGTCGGAAACACCATATATTTT
size: .; D: TRBD2; V: TRBV7-7; J: TRBJ2-1; CDR3: CASSPKATTSGGNEQFF; DNA: TGTGCCAGCAGCCCTAAAGCAACGACTAGCGGGGGGAATGAGCAGTTCTTC
size: .; D: TRBD1; V: TRBV9; J: TRBJ1-1; CDR3: CASTRDREGVSEAFF; DNA: TGTGCCAGCACCAGGGACAGGGAGGGGGTCAGTGAAGCTTTCTTT
size: once; D: .; V: TRBV18; J: TRBJ1-1; CDR3: CASSPRQTGIVEAFF; DNA: TGTGCCAGCTCACCCCGCCAGACAGGCATAGTTGAAGCTTTCTTT
size: .; D: .; V: TRBV24-1; J: TRBJ2-1; CDR3: CATSDGTILEQFF; DNA: TGTGCCACCAGTGATGGGACAATTTTGGAGCAGTTCTTC
size: .; D: .; V: TRBV18; J: TRBJ2-3; CDR3: CASSPPRADTQYF; DNA: TGTGCCAGCTCACCACCACGGGCAGATACGCAGTATTTT
size: .; D: TRBD1; V: TRBV7-9; J: TRBJ1-1; CDR3: CASSLDRGSSAFF; DNA: TGTGCCAGCAGCCTGGACAGGGGGTCTAGTGCTTTCTTT
size: .; D: .; V: TRBV30; J: TRBJ1-1; CDR3: CACQKYMNTEAFF; DNA: TGTGCCTGTCAGAAATACATGAACACTGAAGCTTTCTTT
size: .; D: TRBD1; V: TRBV24-1; J: TRBJ2-5; CDR3: CATSDTRDRSETQYF; DNA: TGTGCCACCAGTGACACCAGGGACAGGAGCGAGACCCAGTACTTC
size: .; D: TRBD1; V: TRBV30; J: TRBJ1-5; CDR3: CAWSASRGPNQPQHF; DNA: TGTGCCTGGAGTGCGTCCAGGGGGCCTAATCAGCCCCAGCATTTT
size: few; D: .; V: TRBV7-2; J: TRBJ1-5; CDR3: CASSLGTYSNQPQHF; DNA: TGTGCCAGCAGCTTAGGCACTTATAGCAATCAGCCCCAGCATTTT
size: .; D: TRBD1; V: TRBV27; J: TRBJ2-7; CDR3: CASSESGGGYEQYF; DNA: TGTGCCAGCAGTGAGTCAGGGGGTGGCTACGAGCAGTACTTC
size: .; D: TRBD2; V: TRBV2; J: TRBJ2-1; CDR3: CASSDPTSHPGTRSSYNEQFF; DNA: TGTGCCAGCAGTGACCCCACCTCGCATCCAGGGACTAGGAGCTCCTACAATGAGCAGTTCTTC
size: few; D: .; V: TRBV6-5; J: TRBJ1-1; CDR3: CASSVGMNTEAFF; DNA: TGTGCCAGCAGCGTGGGCATGAACACTGAAGCTTTCTTT
size: .; D: .; V: TRBV2; J: TRBJ2-7; CDR3: CASSGDPNSGAYEQYF; DNA: TGTGCCAGCAGTGGAGACCCGAACTCAGGGGCCTACGAGCAGTACTTC
size: .; D: .; V: TRBV5-4; J: TRBJ2-1; CDR3: CASSLGAPSSYNEQFF; DNA: TGTGCCAGCAGCTTGGGGGCTCCGAGCTCCTACAATGAGCAGTTCTTC
size: once; D: TRBD2; V: TRBV5-1; J: TRBJ2-7; CDR3: CASSFRGGVDEQYF; DNA: TGCGCCAGCAGCTTCCGGGGGGGCGTCGACGAGCAGTACTTC
size: .; D: .; V: TRBV10-1; J: TRBJ2-1; CDR3: CASRQRRVEQFF; DNA: TGCGCCAGCAGACAACGGCGGGTAGAACAGTTCTTC
size: .; D: .; V: TRBV10-1; J: TRBJ1-1; CDR3: CASSESGGSSEAFF; DNA: TGCGCCAGCAGTGAGTCGGGGGGTTCTTCTGAAGCTTTCTTT
size: once; D: TRBD1; V: TRBV6-5; J: TRBJ2-7; CDR3: CASTRGPSYEQYF; DNA: TGTGCCAGCACCAGGGGGCCTTCCTACGAGCAGTACTTC
size: .; D: TRBD2; V: TRBV7-2; J: TRBJ2-1; CDR3: CASSRTSGESYNEQFF; DNA: TGTGCCAGCAGCCGGACTAGCGGGGAATCCTACAATGAGCAGTTCTTC
size: .; D: TRBD1; V: TRBV19; J: TRBJ1-3; CDR3: CASSRSRDSSGNTIYF; DNA: TGTGCCAGTAGTAGATCCCGGGACAGCTCTGGAAACACCATATATTTT
size: .; D: .; V: TRBV5-6; J: TRBJ2-5; CDR3: CASSLEAGGQETQYF; DNA: TGTGCCAGCAGCTTGGAAGCCGGGGGCCAAGAGACCCAGTACTTC
size: few; D: TRBD2; V: TRBV20-1; J: TRBJ2-3; CDR3: CSASLPGLAGGRTDTQYF; DNA: TGCAGTGCTAGTCTACCGGGACTAGCGGGGGGGCGGACAGATACGCAGTATTTT
size: .; D: TRBD2; V: TRBV30; J: TRBJ2-3; CDR3: CAWSAGGSGGRTDTQYF; DNA: TGTGCCTGGAGTGCCGGGGGTAGCGGGGGGCGCACAGATACGCAGTATTTT
size: .; D: TRBD1; V: TRBV9; J: TRBJ1-5; CDR3: CASSVDPGGFQPQHF; DNA: TGTGCCAGCAGCGTAGATCCAGGGGGCTTTCAGCCCCAGCATTTT
size: .; D: .; V: TRBV28; J: TRBJ1-5; CDR3: CASSLRGNSNQPQHF; DNA: TGTGCCAGCAGTTTACGGGGGAATAGCAATCAGCCCCAGCATTTT
size: .; D: .; V: TRBV4-1; J: TRBJ2-5; CDR3: CASSTVESGRETQYF; DNA: TGCGCCAGCAGCACGGTTGAGTCAGGGAGGGAGACCCAGTACTTC
size: .; D: TRBD2; V: TRBV3-1/TRBV3-2; J: TRBJ2-5; CDR3: CASSQAVSGDPRETQYF; DNA: TGTGCCAGCAGCCAAGCCGTAAGCGGGGACCCCCGTGAGACCCAGTACTTC
size: few; D: TRBD1; V: TRBV6-5; J: TRBJ2-2; CDR3: CASVWDRDTGELFF; DNA: TGTGCCAGCGTTTGGGACAGGGACACCGGGGAGCTGTTTTTT
size: few; D: TRBD1; V: TRBV5-1; J: TRBJ1-1; CDR3: CASSSNDRGNTEAFF; DNA: TGCGCCAGCAGCTCGAACGACAGGGGGAACACTGAAGCTTTCTTT
size: .; D: TRBD2; V: TRBV18; J: TRBJ2-3; CDR3: CASSPGLPQSDTQYF; DNA: TGTGCCAGCTCACCGGGACTACCTCAATCAGATACGCAGTATTTT
size: .; D: .; V: TRBV5-4; J: TRBJ1-1; CDR3: CASSSPQGAEAFF; DNA: TGTGCCAGCAGCTCGCCACAGGGCGCTGAAGCTTTCTTT
size: once; D: .; V: TRBV2; J: TRBJ2-6; CDR3: CASSVEASGANVLTF; DNA: TGTGCCAGCAGTGTGGAGGCCTCTGGGGCCAACGTCCTGACTTTC
size: .; D: TRBD2; V: TRBV30; J: TRBJ2-1; CDR3: CAWSFLAGGEEQFF; DNA: TGTGCCTGGAGTTTCCTAGCGGGGGGCGAGGAGCAGTTCTTC
size: .; D: .; V: TRBV18; J: TRBJ1-1; CDR3: CASSTRFGGAEAFF; DNA: TGTGCCAGCTCAACTAGATTTGGGGGGGCTGAAGCTTTCTTT
size: once; D: .; V: TRBV12-3/TRBV12-4; J: TRBJ2-5; CDR3: CASSPAGVETQYF; DNA: TGTGCCAGCAGCCCTGCCGGGGTAGAGACCCAGTACTTC
size: .; D: .; V: TRBV5-1; J: TRBJ1-2; CDR3: CASSFGLNYGYTF; DNA: TGCGCCAGCAGCTTTGGACTTAACTATGGCTACACCTTC
size: .; D: TRBD1; V: TRBV7-2; J: TRBJ1-1; CDR3: CASSPRTGGTEAFF; DNA: TGTGCCAGCAGCCCGAGGACAGGGGGCACTGAAGCTTTCTTT
size: .; D: .; V: TRBV30; J: TRBJ1-6; CDR3: CAWSVQGSPLHF; DNA: TGTGCCTGGAGTGTACAGGGTTCACCCCTCCACTTT
size: .; D: TRBD1; V: TRBV18; J: TRBJ1-4; CDR3: CASSPRTGANEKLFF; DNA: TGTGCCAGCTCACCTCGAACAGGGGCTAATGAAAAACTGTTTTTT
size: .; D: .; V: TRBV5-1; J: TRBJ2-3; CDR3: CASTATTGGTDTQYF; DNA: TGCGCCAGCACCGCGACGACAGGTGGAACAGATACGCAGTATTTT
size: .; D: .; V: TRBV5-1; J: TRBJ2-5; CDR3: CASSLSTGQETQYF; DNA: TGCGCCAGCAGCTTGAGTACAGGCCAAGAGACCCAGTACTTC
size: few; D: .; V: TRBV30; J: TRBJ1-5; CDR3: CAWSVQGNSASQPQHF; DNA: TGTGCCTGGAGTGTACAGGGAAATTCGGCGAGTCAGCCCCAGCATTTT
size: .; D: .; V: TRBV5-1; J: TRBJ1-5; CDR3: CASSFDSDQPQHF; DNA: TGCGCCAGCAGCTTCGATTCAGATCAGCCCCAGCATTTT
size: .; D: .; V: TRBV9; J: TRBJ1-1; CDR3: CASSVGAWSTNTEAFF; DNA: TGTGCCAGCAGCGTAGGTGCCTGGAGTACGAACACTGAAGCTTTCTTT
size: .; D: TRBD2; V: TRBV2; J: TRBJ2-3; CDR3: CASSGDSGGPDTQYF; DNA: TGTGCCAGCAGTGGGGATAGCGGGGGCCCAGATACGCAGTATTTT